This TCR beta chain is from a study of T-cell reconstitution after alpha-beta-depleted transplantation in children. Whole-study findings and limits: Where some patients showed high TCRbeta diversity at day 60, it came from recipient T cells and thymic progenitors that had survived. Reportedly, only several hundred clones from non-depleted graft cells drove alpha-beta T-cell counts at about two months. Newly produced T cells mostly accounted for T-cell counts and diversity one year post-transplant.

The CDR3 has 13 amino acids. Trimming left V 0 bases short and J 4 bases short, with 7 bases between. CDR1 is SGDLS and CDR2 is YYNGEE in the germline V gene. Researchers prepared the TCRbeta library using unique molecular identifiers, the study reports. From the PCR reads, TCRdb called clonotypes with MiXCR, one entry per CDR3 protein. The sample has 150,000 to 200,000 distinct CDR3 sequences; around 10% are singletons. Turning to this clonotype: Its specificity is unknown.

The source is a boy younger than 10 with acute myeloid leukemia, due to receive a stem cell transplant. J is TRBJ1-1 and V is TRBV9; D is unresolved. This material consisted of PBMCs, taken before TCRalphabeta/CD19-depleted stem cell transplant. In DNA, the CDR3 is TGTGCCAGCAGCGTAGAACAAGCCACTGAAGCTTTCTTT. This sequence encodes CASSVEQATEAFF.